The 20 T cell receptor beta chains below were found in one sample sequenced in a study of regulatory T cells in long-lasting Graves disease. In building TCR beta libraries, iRepertoire HTBI primers were used together with Arm-PCR of CDR3 regions. TCRdb ran MiXCR on the multiplex PCR reads and lists one entry per CDR3 protein. The table records about 460,000 distinct CDR3 sequences, about 15% of them present only once. The time point denotes: newly diagnosed GD, antithyroid drugs for less than 3 months. PBMC-derived RNA was used for the TCR library. The same data also went into a second study, on T cells in Graves' hyperthyroidism and ophthalmopathy.

The source material was peripheral blood mononuclear cells (PBMCs), sampled at new diagnosis, from a patient treated with antithyroid drugs. The source of these receptors is a woman aged 50 to 60 with Graves disease.

The CDR3 loop reads CASSPPPGGGELFF. DNA for the CDR3: TGTGCCAGCTCACCACCGCCGGGAGGCGGGGAGCTGTTTTTT. V and J are TRBV18 and TRBJ2-2, with TRBD2 identical over 7 bases. V was pared by 0 bases and J by 7 bases, with 2 bases of the junction left unmatched. CDR1 and CDR2 from the germline V gene are KGHSH and LQKENI. CDR3 length: 14 residues.

This clonotype turned up a few times. The chain has TRBV6-1 and TRBJ2-7, with D possibly being TRBD2 (6 bases). Trimming removed 0 bases at V and 3 bases at J, with 12 bases between. This CDR3 spans 15 amino acids. Germline V gene lookup returns CDR1 MNHNS and CDR2 SASEGT. CDR3 nucleotides: TGTGCCAGCAGTGAAGCGACCGGGAGCCACTACGAGCAGTACTTC. It specifies CASSEATGSHYEQYF.

This clonotype was found a few times. The V and J genes are TRBV9 and TRBJ1-2; D ambiguous. V was pared by 2 bases and J by 2 bases, with 7 bases between. The V gene's germline CDR1 is SGDLS and CDR2 YYNGEE. There are 13 residues in the CDR3. CDR3 nucleotide sequence: TGTGCCAGCAGCGTGGACGGGAACTATGGCTACACCTTC. Translation: CASSVDGNYGYTF.

This clonotype appeared a few times. The chain has TRBV27 and TRBJ1-1; 9 bases line up with TRBD1. The CDR3 extends over 16 amino acids. V was pared by 5 bases and J by 0 bases, with 7 bases of the junction left unmatched. Germline lookup yields CDR1 MNHEY and CDR2 SMNVEV (reference sequence). CDR3 in DNA: TGTGCCAGCAGTAGCAGGACAGGGGTCATGAACACTGAAGCTTTCTTT. It codes for CASSSRTGVMNTEAFF.

In this sample, this clonotype turned up many times. The chain recombines TRBV28 with TRBJ2-5; 7 bases fit TRBD2. CDR1 is MDHEN, CDR2 SYDVKM, per germline. V shed 1 base, J shed 1 base, and the junction held 6 bases outside the gene matches. This CDR3 comprises 16 residues. The CDR3 protein is CASSLFGRGPQETQYF. The CDR3 region has the DNA TGTGCCAGCAGTTTATTTGGGAGGGGCCCCCAAGAGACCCAGTACTTC. Based on the CDR3 plus reference TRBV28 and TRBJ2-5, the full variable domain is DVKVTQSSRYLVKRTGEKVFLECVQDMDHENMFWYRQDPGLGLRLIYFSYDVKMKEKGDIPEGYSVSREKKERFSLILESASTNQTSMYLCASSLFGRGPQETQYFGPGTRLLVL.

The rearrangement uses TRBV19 and TRBJ2-7; D is unresolved. V lost 1 base, J lost 0 bases, and 7 bases lay in between. Germline CDR1 and CDR2: LNHDA and SQIVND (reference sequence). This CDR3 contains 14 residues. This CDR3 is CASSIGTASYEQYF. The DNA of the CDR3 is TGTGCCAGTAGTATAGGCACAGCCTCCTACGAGCAGTACTTC. Looking up the rest from reference TRBV19 and TRBJ2-7 gives the full variable domain: DGGITQSPKYLFRKEGQNVTLSCEQNLNHDAMYWYRQDPGQGLRLIYYSQIVNDFQKGDIAEGYSVSREKKESFPLTVTSAQKNPTAFYLCASSIGTASYEQYFGPGTRLTVT.

Concerning this clonotype: Just one base apart from a much larger clone, this may be a read error. In this CDR3 the conserved last residue, phenylalanine or tryptophan, is missing, so a read error is likely. The chain links TRBV7-3 to TRBJ1-4, with TRBD1 identical over 11 bases. V dropped 5 bases and J dropped 0; count of bases not matched to a gene: 5. The CDR3 is 17 amino acids. Germline V gene data show CDR1 as SGHTA and CDR2 as FQGTGA. Here the CDR3 DNA reads TGTGCCAGCAGCGTGGGACAGGGGGAACCAACTAATGAAAAACTGTTTTGT. Its translation is CASSVGQGEPTNEKLFC.

This clonotype was seen at least ten times. The gene calls are TRBV19 and TRBJ1-5, with 9 bases aligning to TRBD1. The CDR3 loop spans 16 amino acids. After removal of 6 bases from V and 4 bases from J, the junction contained 10 bases not matched to a gene. Per the germline V gene, CDR1 is LNHDA and CDR2 is SQIVND (reference sequence). Here the CDR3 reads CASRRDRDLPNQPQHF. CDR3 bases: TGTGCCAGTAGACGGGACAGGGATCTCCCTAATCAGCCCCAGCATTTT.

In its sample, this clonotype was seen a few times. V is TRBV9 and J is TRBJ2-1; no firm D call. The CDR3 is made up of 13 amino acids. Germline values: CDR1 SGDLS, CDR2 YYNGEE. The V gene lost 1 base and the J gene lost 7 bases, with 9 bases spanning the gap. The CDR3 spells CASSVLVGNEQFF. CDR3 bases: TGTGCCAGCAGCGTACTAGTTGGAAATGAGCAGTTCTTC.

V usage is TRBV7-2 and J usage is TRBJ2-7; D possibly uses TRBD1 or TRBD2 (5 bases each). Between the trimmed V and J ends, which lost 9 bases and 6 bases, there was a span of 24 bases. The CDR3 extends over 15 amino acids. Germline-derived CDR1 and CDR2 are SGHTA and FQGNSA. This CDR3 reads CASKTDGDRASEQYF. Here the CDR3 DNA reads TGTGCCAGTAAAACTGACGGGGACCGGGCGTCCGAGCAGTACTTC.

This clonotype was seen at least ten times. The chain couples TRBV29-1 to TRBJ2-5; D remains ambiguous. V was shortened by 3 bases and J by 0 bases, with 11 bases between the two germline ends. CDR1 is SQVTM, CDR2 ANQGSEA, per germline. CDR3 length: 14 residues. For the CDR3, the DNA is TGCAGCGTTGACGCGATACACCACCAAGAGACCCAGTACTTC. Encoded protein: CSVDAIHHQETQYF.

J is TRBJ2-7 and V is TRBV24-1, with D unclear. V lost 7 bases and J lost 7, with 25 bases in between. Germline loops: CDR1 KGHDR, CDR2 SFDVKD. The CDR3 is 16 residues long. CDR3 nucleotide sequence: TGTGCCACCAGCGACATGGCGCTAACGGGCTACAATGAGCAGTACTTC. It yields the protein CATSDMALTGYNEQYF.

In its sample, this clonotype was seen a few times. DNA of the CDR3: TGCAGCGTTGAACTAGCGGAAAGAAGGGGGGAGAGCTCCTACGAGCAGTACTTC. Amino acids: CSVELAERRGESSYEQYF. This chain connects TRBV29-1 to TRBJ2-7, with TRBD2 as a possible D gene (7 bases). The CDR3 has 18 amino acids. Trimming cost V 2 bases and J 0 bases, with 23 bases left between them. Per germline, CDR1 SQVTM and CDR2 ANQGSEA.

There are many counts of this clonotype. The chain recombines TRBV2 with TRBJ2-7; 9 bases agree with TRBD2. The CDR3 contains 14 residues. V shed 6 bases and J 0 bases; nucleotides not matched to a gene: 3. Germline loops: CDR1 SNHLY, CDR2 FYNNEI. The CDR3 DNA reads as TGTGCCAGCAGGAAGCGGGAGGCCTCCTACGAGCAGTACTTC. Translated: CASRKREASYEQYF. The whole variable domain, remainder taken from reference TRBV2 and TRBJ2-7, is EPEVTQTPSHQVTQMGQEVILRCVPISNHLYFYWYRQILGQKVEFLVSFYNNEISEKSEIFDDQFSVERPDGSNFTLKIRSTKLEDSAMYFCASRKREASYEQYFGPGTRLTVT.

This clonotype was counted many times. This chain uses TRBV3-1 with TRBJ2-5, with 13 bases matching TRBD2. The CDR3 is made up of 16 amino acids. V trimming: 3 bases; J trimming: 2 bases; junction bases outside the gene matches: 3. Germline V gene lookup returns CDR1 LGHDT and CDR2 YNNKEL (reference sequence). The CDR3 loop reads CASSHGLAGAQETQYF. CDR3 nucleotides: TGTGCCAGCAGCCACGGACTAGCGGGAGCTCAAGAGACCCAGTACTTC.

This clonotype was observed many times. The chain employs TRBV30 and TRBJ1-2; 7 nucleotides align to TRBD1. Germline V CDR1 and CDR2: GTSNPN, SVGIG (reference sequence). The CDR3 is 12 residues long. V shed 1 base, J shed 7 bases, and the junction held 3 bases outside the gene matches. The CDR3 is CAWSGGGTGYTF. The CDR3 nucleotides read TGTGCCTGGAGTGGAGGGGGCACTGGCTACACCTTC.

This chain links TRBV19 with TRBJ1-5, with unresolved D. The CDR3 spans 14 residues. Trimming removed 1 base from V and 6 bases from J, with 10 bases in between. Germline-derived CDR1 and CDR2 are LNHDA and SQIVND (reference sequence). CDR3 DNA sequence: TGTGCCAGTAGTATAGCCGATGGGGTTCAGCCCCAGCATTTT. It codes for CASSIADGVQPQHF.

This clonotype was observed at least ten times. The chain combines TRBV7-3 with TRBJ2-7; D may correspond to TRBD1 or TRBD2 (6 bases each). In germline, CDR1 is SGHTA, CDR2 FQGTGA. Trimming stripped 2 bases from V and 2 bases from J, with 13 bases between. This CDR3 has 15 amino acids. The CDR3 loop is CASSLGQGGTYEQYF. Written as DNA, the CDR3 is TGTGCCAGCAGCTTAGGACAAGGGGGGACCTACGAGCAGTACTTC.

A remark on this clonotype: A much more abundant neighbour one base away suggests this may be a read error. J is TRBJ2-2 and V is TRBV24-1; D perhaps matches TRBD1 (6 bases). CDR1 is KGHDR, CDR2 SFDVKD, per germline. The length of the CDR3 is 13 residues. Trimming took 9 bases from V and 0 from J, leaving 7 bases between them. The CDR3 sequence is CATRDTNTGELFF. The CDR3 coding sequence is TGTGCCACCCGGGACACGAACACCGGGGAGCTGTTTTTT.

This clonotype was picked up many times. Here the CDR3 DNA reads TGTGCCAGCGAGGCGACCACAGATACGCAGTATTTT. It translates to CASEATTDTQYF. The chain couples TRBV9 to TRBJ2-3; D is unclear. The CDR3 covers 12 residues. V was pared by 7 bases and J by 2 bases, with 8 bases between. CDR1 is SGDLS, CDR2 YYNGEE, per germline.